Below are 23 T cell receptor beta chains sequenced from a single sample in a study of CD8 T cells in Susac syndrome. RNA, at roughly 0.45 to 1 ug, was reverse transcribed with random hexamers. Each CDR3 protein is one row after TCRdb ran MiXCR on the immunoSEQ multiplex PCR reads. The table has around 180,000 distinct CDR3 sequences, around 95% seen once. Sequencing used CD4+ T cells from PBMCs. These receptors were collected from a human donor with multiple sclerosis.

J is TRBJ2-1 and V is TRBV29-1, with D unresolved. V shed 0 bases and J shed 0 bases, with 15 bases lying between them. Per germline, CDR1 SQVTM and CDR2 ANQGSEA. This CDR3 has 17 amino acids. CDR3 DNA sequence: TGCAGCGTTGAAGAAGGCCCGGATTTGAGCTCCTACAATGAGCAGTTCTTC. This sequence encodes CSVEEGPDLSSYNEQFF.

The chain employs TRBV6-5 and TRBJ1-1; D is ambiguous. Trimming left V 5 bases short and J 3 bases short, with 10 bases between. The CDR3 runs to 13 residues. CDR1 and CDR2 from the germline V gene are MNHEY and SVGAGI. The CDR3 coding sequence is TGTGCCAGCAGTCTCGATAGGTACACTGAAGCTTTCTTT. It translates to CASSLDRYTEAFF.

V usage is TRBV9 and J usage is TRBJ1-1, with D perhaps TRBD1 (6 bases). This CDR3 spans 15 amino acids. Germline loops: CDR1 SGDLS, CDR2 YYNGEE. V lost 0 bases and J 4 bases, leaving 13 bases between the germline ends. Here the CDR3 reads CASSVVGGAATEAFF. The DNA for the CDR3 is TGTGCCAGCAGCGTAGTTGGGGGGGCGGCCACTGAAGCTTTCTTT.

The rearrangement uses TRBV4-1 and TRBJ2-3; unclear D gene. CDR3 length equals 16 residues. With 1 base removed from V and 0 bases from J, the gap between germline ends came to 11 bases. Germline V lookup: CDR1 MGHRA, CDR2 YSYEKL. CDR3 nucleotides: TGCGCCAGCAGCCAAGGTACAGCAGTTAGCACAGATACGCAGTATTTT. Translating it yields CASSQGTAVSTDTQYF.

The chain joins TRBV7-9 to TRBJ1-2; D uncertain. The V end lost 3 bases, the J end lost 6 bases, and 8 bases lay between the germline ends. The germline CDR1 and CDR2 sequences are SEHNR and FQNEAQ (reference sequence). The CDR3 contains 12 residues. The CDR3 bases are TGTGCCAGCAGCTTTTCCGGGGATGGCTACACCTTC. It is translated as CASSFSGDGYTF. The full variable domain, completed using reference TRBV7-9 and TRBJ1-2, is DTGVSQNPRHKITKRGQNVTFRCDPISEHNRLYWYRQTLGQGPEFLTYFQNEAQLEKSRLLSDRFSAERPKGSFSTLEIQRTEQGDSAMYLCASSFSGDGYTFGSGTRLTVV.

The chain uses TRBV30 and TRBJ2-7, with 9 bases that match TRBD1. The J segment lost 4 bases and the V segment lost 0 bases, leaving 4 bases of the junction unmatched. The CDR3 runs 14 residues. Germline V lookup: CDR1 GTSNPN, CDR2 SVGIG (reference sequence). CDR3 DNA sequence: TGTGCCTGGAGTGTACACAGGGGGCGGTACGAGCAGTACTTC. This sequence encodes CAWSVHRGRYEQYF.

The chain uses TRBV4-3 and TRBJ2-2; no firm D call. This CDR3 is 15 amino acids long. Germline loops: CDR1 LGHNA, CDR2 YSLEER. Trimming pared 2 bases from V and 0 bases from J, leaving 7 bases between. CDR3 coding DNA: TGCGCCAGCAGCCAATTTTTGGCGAACACCGGGGAGCTGTTTTTT. Its translation: CASSQFLANTGELFF.

The chain recombines TRBV30 with TRBJ2-1; D is perhaps TRBD2 (6 bases). The CDR3 consists of 11 residues. Germline CDR1 reads GTSNPN; CDR2 reads SVGIG (reference sequence). The germline V and J ends were trimmed by 2 bases and 8 bases, with 7 bases remaining between them. The CDR3 region has the DNA TGTGCCTGGAGTTGGGGGGATGAGCAGTTCTTC. Encoded protein: CAWSWGDEQFF.

The chain joins TRBV20-1 to TRBJ2-5; weak D call: TRBD2 (6 bases). CDR1 and CDR2 from the germline V gene are DFQATT and SNEGSKA (reference sequence). CDR3 length: 16 amino acids. This chain's CDR3 is CSSNVGPSGGLGTQYF. The CDR3 nucleotides are TGCAGCTCAAACGTTGGCCCCAGTGGGGGGTTAGGGACCCAGTACTTC.

The V and J genes are TRBV20-1 and TRBJ2-5; 12 bases map to TRBD2. The CDR3 runs to 15 residues. Germline assignment: CDR1 DFQATT and CDR2 SNEGSKA (reference sequence). The ends lost 3 bases at V and 5 bases at J; junction bases unmatched: 7. Here the CDR3 reads CSARETSGGFETQYF. The CDR3 nucleotides are TGCAGTGCTAGGGAAACTAGCGGGGGGTTCGAGACCCAGTACTTC.

This chain joins TRBV27 and TRBJ1-2; no definite D call. Germline values: CDR1 MNHEY, CDR2 SMNVEV (reference sequence). The CDR3 has 13 residues. V was trimmed by 5 bases and J by 8 bases, leaving 15 bases between them. Here the CDR3 reads CASSQTRAHGYTF. DNA of the CDR3: TGTGCCAGCAGTCAAACTCGGGCCCACGGCTACACCTTC.

V is TRBV7-9 and J is TRBJ1-1; possibly TRBD1 for D (6 bases). The CDR3 is 16 residues long. The germline V gene has CDR1 SEHNR and CDR2 FQNEAQ (reference sequence). V gave up 5 bases and J gave up 5 bases, with 21 bases separating them. This CDR3 is CASSTPGGQGLTEAFF. The CDR3 nucleotides read TGTGCCAGCAGCACCCCCGGTGGGCAGGGGCTAACTGAAGCTTTCTTT.

V usage is TRBV20-1 and J usage is TRBJ1-5; 10 bases are shared with TRBD1. The germline gives CDR1 DFQATT, CDR2 SNEGSKA (reference sequence). Trimming at V came to 3 bases and at J to 7 bases, leaving 9 bases not matched to a gene. The CDR3 consists of 15 residues. Written as DNA, the CDR3 is TGCAGTGCTAGTGTTCCGGGACAGGGGATGCAGCCCCAGCATTTT. Protein product: CSASVPGQGMQPQHF.

CDR3 loop: CAWSVGQLKYF. CDR3 nucleotides: TGTGCCTGGAGTGTAGGGCAGTTAAAGTACTTC. The chain employs TRBV30 and TRBJ2-7; D ambiguous. This CDR3 region has 11 residues. Germline V gene lookup returns CDR1 GTSNPN and CDR2 SVGIG (reference sequence). V was cut by 0 bases and J by 11 bases, with 11 bases left in between. The full variable domain, its missing parts supplied by reference TRBV30 and TRBJ2-7, is SQTIHQWPATLVQPVGSPLSLECTVEGTSNPNLYWYRQAAGRGLQLLFYSVGIGQISSEVPQNLSASRPQDRQFILSSKKLLLSDSGFYLCAWSVGQLKYFGPGTRLTVT.

The rearrangement uses TRBV19 and TRBJ2-7; D unclear. The CDR3 spans 14 residues. Germline V CDR1 and CDR2: LNHDA, SQIVND (reference sequence). The V and J ends lost 10 bases and 3 bases respectively, with 19 bases between them. The CDR3 loop is CAISRAGWIYEQYF. The DNA for the CDR3 is TGTGCCATTTCTAGGGCCGGATGGATCTACGAGCAGTACTTC.

The J gene is TRBJ2-2, the V gene TRBV5-4, with TRBD1 identical over 8 bases. The germline CDR1 and CDR2 sequences are SGHNT and YYREEE (reference sequence). The ends lost 5 bases at V and 6 bases at J; junction bases unmatched: 12. The CDR3 sequence is 16 residues long. CDR3 sequence (DNA): TGTGCCAGCAGTTTGTCCGCGACAGGGGTGCCCGGGGAGCTGTTTTTT. Translating it yields CASSLSATGVPGELFF.

This clonotype turned up a few times. In DNA form, the CDR3 reads TGTGCCAGCAGTGGGGGCGGTCGGGAGACCCAGTACTTC. Its protein is CASSGGGRETQYF. The chain recombines TRBV2 with TRBJ2-5; D possibly corresponds to TRBD1 (5 bases). The CDR3 has 13 residues. Trimming removed 4 bases from V and 5 bases from J, with 11 bases in between. Germline CDR1 SNHLY, CDR2 FYNNEI. Using reference TRBV2 and TRBJ2-5 for the parts outside the CDR3, the full variable domain is EPEVTQTPSHQVTQMGQEVILRCVPISNHLYFYWYRQILGQKVEFLVSFYNNEISEKSEIFDDQFSVERPDGSNFTLKIRSTKLEDSAMYFCASSGGGRETQYFGPGTRLLVL.

The chain combines TRBV6-5 with TRBJ2-2, with D possibly matching TRBD1 (5 bases). Trimming shortened V by 9 bases and J by 2 bases, and 16 bases separated the two germline ends. Germline CDR1 and CDR2: MNHEY and SVGAGI. The CDR3 runs 15 residues. The CDR3, as DNA: TGTGCCAGTACAGACAGCCCTGGAAACACCGGGGAGCTGTTTTTT. Residues: CASTDSPGNTGELFF.

The chain uses TRBV29-1 and TRBJ2-1; 8 positions match TRBD1. This CDR3 region has 11 residues. V trimming: 8 bases; J trimming: 14 bases; junction bases outside the gene matches: 11. From germline, CDR1 is SQVTM and CDR2 ANQGSEA. CDR3 sequence (DNA): TGCAGCATACCCGACAGGGGACTTGAGTTCTTC. It encodes CSIPDRGLEFF.

The V and J genes are TRBV9 and TRBJ2-7; unclear D gene. Deletions cut 3 bases from V and 3 bases from J, with 13 bases between. Germline-derived CDR1 and CDR2 are SGDLS and YYNGEE. The CDR3 covers 14 residues. CDR3 coding DNA: TGTGCCAGCAGCGCGGACCATGAAGGCTACGAGCAGTACTTC. This codes for CASSADHEGYEQYF.

In this sample, this clonotype turned up once. This rearrangement joins TRBV11-2 to TRBJ1-3; possibly TRBD1 for D (6 bases). This CDR3 is 14 amino acids long. CDR1 and CDR2 (germline): SGHAT, FQNNGV. Trimming removed 5 bases from V and 4 bases from J, with 12 bases in between. CDR3 DNA sequence: TGTGCCAGCAGCAACAGGGTCTCGGGAAACACCATATATTTT. Protein product: CASSNRVSGNTIYF.

J is TRBJ2-7 and V is TRBV20-1, with TRBD1 as a possible D gene (6 bases). V dropped 6 bases and J dropped 2 bases, with 17 bases sitting between them. Looked up from germline, CDR1 is DFQATT and CDR2 is SNEGSKA (reference sequence). The CDR3 is 14 amino acids. DNA of the CDR3: TGCAGTGCCCCCCTCCAGGGGCGACCCTACGAGCAGTACTTC. It codes for CSAPLQGRPYEQYF.

The chain joins TRBV29-1 to TRBJ2-1; 8 bases line up with TRBD1. The CDR3 is 15 residues long. The V gene end was trimmed by 6 bases and the J gene end by 0 bases; junction bases not matched to a gene: 7. Per germline, CDR1 SQVTM and CDR2 ANQGSEA. Here the CDR3 DNA reads TGCAGCGTCCGAGACAGGGGAGGCTCCTACAATGAGCAGTTCTTC. Translating it yields CSVRDRGGSYNEQFF.